These 17 T cell receptor beta chains originate from one sample sequenced in a study of T cells in localized non-small cell lung cancer. TCRdb's table, derived via immunoSEQ multiplex PCR, lists solely in-frame clones and lacks some. The sample records 70,000 to 90,000 clones, more than 70% being singletons. Source: peripheral blood, taken before any cancer treatment. These TCRs come from a female donor aged 60 or older with stage I lung adenocarcinoma.

This chain connects TRBV7-9 to TRBJ2-5; D is unclear. CDR3 length equals 11 residues. From germline, CDR1 is SEHNR and CDR2 FQNEAQ (reference sequence). Trimming pared 4 bases from V and 0 bases from J, leaving 0 bases between. CDR3 amino acids: CASSYQETQYF. As DNA, the CDR3 is TGTGCCAGCAGCTACCAAGAGACCCAGTACTTC.

The CDR3 loop is CASSLRTGMAGELFF. The CDR3 bases are TGTGCCAGTAGTTTAAGGACAGGGATGGCCGGGGAGCTGTTTTTT. V gene TRBV19 combines with J gene TRBJ2-2; TRBD1 matches at 8 bases. Germline CDR1 is LNHDA and CDR2 is SQIVND (reference sequence). The V and J ends lost 5 bases and 6 bases, in that order; junction bases with no gene match: 8. The CDR3 length is 15 residues.

The chain couples TRBV9 to TRBJ1-4; 8 bases fit TRBD1. This CDR3 has 14 amino acids. The V and J ends lost 2 bases and 8 bases, in that order; junction bases with no gene match: 5. Germline CDR1 SGDLS, CDR2 YYNGEE. The CDR3 region has the DNA TGTGCCAGCAGCGTCGGGACAGGCGGAGAAAAACTGTTTTTT. Translation: CASSVGTGGEKLFF.

This chain joins TRBV4-3 and TRBJ1-2; D is perhaps TRBD1 (5 bases). The CDR3 has 16 amino acids. V lost 2 bases and J 0 bases, leaving 13 bases between the germline ends. The germline CDR1 and CDR2 sequences are LGHNA and YSLEER. The CDR3 nucleotides are TGCGCCAGCAGCCAAACGGGGGTGGACTCTAACTATGGCTACACCTTC. Translation: CASSQTGVDSNYGYTF.

The rearrangement uses TRBV5-1 and TRBJ2-7, with no clear D. The CDR3 spans 14 residues. Trimming left V 2 bases short and J 0 bases short, with 9 bases between. Germline CDR1 is SGHRS and CDR2 is YFSETQ. CDR3 nucleotides: TGCGCCAGCAGCTTTCTGGCCAACTCCTACGAGCAGTACTTC. This sequence encodes CASSFLANSYEQYF.

This clone turned up a few times. As DNA, the CDR3 is TGTGCCATCAGGGGTGCGCGGGATCTAAGCGAGCAGTACTTC. It yields the protein CAIRGARDLSEQYF. The chain carries TRBV10-3 and TRBJ2-7; possible D gene TRBD2, 6 bases. The V gene's germline CDR1 is ENHRY and CDR2 SYGVKD. V lost 6 bases to trimming and J lost 6 bases, with 18 bases between them. This CDR3 is built from 14 residues.

V is TRBV6-1 and J is TRBJ2-7; either TRBD1 or TRBD2 may fit D (5 bases each). The length of the CDR3 is 14 residues. V was shortened by 6 bases and J by 2 bases, with 14 bases between the two germline ends. CDR1 MNHNS and CDR2 SASEGT come from the germline V gene. The CDR3 DNA reads as TGTGCCAGCAGAGGGGCAGGAGGACCCTACGAGCAGTACTTC. Translated: CASRGAGGPYEQYF.

The chain combines TRBV28 with TRBJ2-1; 9 positions agree with TRBD2. The CDR3 is 15 residues long. Trimming at V came to 2 bases and at J to 7 bases, leaving 6 bases not matched to a gene. Germline assignment: CDR1 MDHEN and CDR2 SYDVKM. The CDR3 DNA reads as TGTGCCAGCAGTTTAGGCGGGAGGGCCGGGAATGAGCAGTTCTTC. This encodes CASSLGGRAGNEQFF.

The rearrangement joins TRBV7-3 to TRBJ2-7; 7 nucleotides align to TRBD2. The CDR3 extends over 15 amino acids. V lost 2 bases and J lost 1; bases outside the gene matches: 5. The germline V gene encodes CDR1 SGHTA and CDR2 FQGTGA. DNA of the CDR3: TGTGCCAGCAGCTTATTGGCGGGGGAGTCCTACGAGCAGTACTTC. The encoded protein is CASSLLAGESYEQYF.

This chain connects TRBV7-2 to TRBJ2-1; TRBD1 or TRBD2 may be the D gene (5 bases each). Trimming stripped 2 bases from V and 2 bases from J, with 13 bases between. The CDR3 is 16 residues long. Germline CDR1 is SGHTA and CDR2 is FQGNSA. The CDR3 loop is CASSLFPRGAYNEQFF. The CDR3 coding sequence is TGTGCCAGCAGCTTATTTCCTAGGGGAGCCTACAATGAGCAGTTCTTC. The full variable domain, rest sourced from reference TRBV7-2 and TRBJ2-1, is GAGVSQSPSNKVTEKGKDVELRCDPISGHTALYWYRQSLGQGLEFLIYFQGNSAPDKSGLPSDRFSAERTGGSVSTLTIQRTQQEDSAVYLCASSLFPRGAYNEQFFGPGTRLTVL.

This clone was counted once. Other nucleotide sequences in the sample specify the same CDR3. The chain joins TRBV19 to TRBJ2-3, with 10 bases fitting TRBD2. CDR3 length: 14 residues. Trimming cost V 9 bases and J 3 bases; bases outside gene matches: 6. CDR1 LNHDA and CDR2 SQIVND come from the germline V gene (reference sequence). The CDR3 protein is CASGASGGTDTQYF. The CDR3 nucleotides read TGTGCCAGCGGGGCTAGCGGGGGTACAGATACGCAGTATTTT.

V is TRBV5-4 and J is TRBJ2-1; D not certain. Germline CDR1 and CDR2: SGHNT and YYREEE (reference sequence). This CDR3 contains 11 residues. Trimming left V 2 bases short and J 6 bases short, with 3 bases between. CDR3 sequence: CASSFSNEQFF. The CDR3 DNA sequence: TGTGCCAGCAGCTTCTCCAATGAGCAGTTCTTC. The full variable domain, its missing parts supplied by reference TRBV5-4 and TRBJ2-1, is ETGVTQSPTHLIKTRGQQVTLRCSSQSGHNTVSWYQQALGQGPQFIFQYYREEENGRGNFPPRFSGLQFPNYSSELNVNALELDDSALYLCASSFSNEQFFGPGTRLTVL.

The rearrangement links TRBV28 to TRBJ1-2; D perhaps matches TRBD1 (5 bases). This CDR3 has 14 residues. Per germline, CDR1 MDHEN and CDR2 SYDVKM. Deletions cut 5 bases from V and 4 bases from J, with 14 bases between. As DNA, the CDR3 is TGTGCCAGCAGTGGCCCGGGGGTGGGCTATGGCTACACCTTC. Its protein is CASSGPGVGYGYTF.

This chain links TRBV5-1 with TRBJ2-2; unclear D gene. V lost 0 bases, J lost 6 bases, and 6 bases lay in between. Germline CDR1 reads SGHRS; CDR2 reads YFSETQ. CDR3 length: 13 residues. In DNA, the CDR3 is TGCGCCAGCAGCTTGGATGGCGCCGGGGAGCTGTTTTTT. Translation gives CASSLDGAGELFF.

This chain uses TRBV5-6 with TRBJ1-1; no firm D call. From germline, CDR1 is SGHDT and CDR2 YYEEEE. CDR3 size: 15 residues. V lost 1 base and J 2 bases, leaving 12 bases between the germline ends. CDR3 residues: CASSLRQTANTEAFF. The CDR3 DNA is TGTGCCAGCAGCTTGCGCCAGACGGCCAACACTGAAGCTTTCTTT.

The chain has TRBV6-5 and TRBJ1-6; D ambiguous. Germline CDR1 and CDR2: MNHEY and SVGAGI. This CDR3 comprises 14 residues. V was cut by 5 bases and J by 7 bases, with 12 bases left in between. The CDR3 loop reads CASSAPGGNSPLHF. The CDR3 DNA reads as TGTGCCAGCAGTGCACCCGGTGGGAATTCACCCCTCCACTTT.

CDR3 loop: CASTTSSLGGWAEQFF. CDR3 DNA: TGTGCCAGTACCACATCCTCCTTGGGGGGGTGGGCTGAGCAGTTCTTC. The chain recombines TRBV19 with TRBJ2-1, with 7 bases that match TRBD2. CDR3 length equals 16 residues. CDR1 and CDR2 from the germline V gene are LNHDA and SQIVND (reference sequence). V dropped 7 bases and J dropped 9; count of bases not matched to a gene: 18.